This T cell receptor beta chain was captured by sequencing in a study of CD8 T cells in Susac syndrome (dated by TCRdb to the late 2010s). Regarding the research as a whole: Among the sequenced Susac syndrome patients, about six had clinically active disease and roughly 8 were in clinical remission. At the time of blood withdrawal, Susac syndrome patients were either therapy-naive, taking corticosteroids (with some also receiving IVIg), or on IVIg alone. The study used repertoire sequencing to test whether antigen drove CD8+ T cell activation and differentiation in Susac syndrome. Overall results and qualifications from the work: No clonal expansion was detected in the CD4+ T cell repertoire of Susac syndrome patients. The study acknowledged that relatively few individuals were included in the TCR sequencing and HLA analysis.

The CDR3 spans 13 residues, from the cysteine through the phenylalanine. The read is trimmed to its CDR3 DNA, 39 bases read in frame from base 1. For this chain, trimming is 5 bases at the V end and 9 bases at the J end, and the number of junction bases without a gene match is 8. RNA was extracted using the RNeasy kit, and about 0.45 to 1 microgram was reverse transcribed with random hexamers. The immunoSEQ multiplex PCR assay, covering 54 Vbeta and 13 Jbeta segments, was used to amplify TCR beta CDR3 regions. PCR amplification bias was corrected using a synthetic template baseline for primer optimization and computational correction. Concerning the study's data processing: Reads were annotated to V, D and J genes according to IMGT and were analyzed with immunoSEQ Analyzer, with only productive sequences retained. Clonality was calculated as one minus the Shannon entropy normalized by log2 of the number of productive unique sequences. For each patient and control, public and private clones were evaluated within the 100 most prevalent clones. A clone was defined as Susac-specific if it was absent from the healthy and MS cohorts, from more than 850 published viral clones and from other ImmuneACCESS disease sequences. Starting from the raw public reads, TCRdb applied fastp trimming at Q25, assembled clones with MiXCR and retained in-frame beta chains. Every entry covers one CDR3 protein and lists the most common genes and DNA from its rows. The V and J calls and clone size are TCRdb's, not the authors'. The sample records about 150,000 distinct CDR3 sequences, nearly 97% of which are singletons. The leading ten clones occupy roughly 0.08% of the sample.

Regarding this clonotype: The clone's antigen remains unknown. Per-base qualities were not stored, and no clone one base away is much larger.

Peripheral blood CD8+ and CD4+ T cells from healthy donors, Susac syndrome patients and multiple sclerosis patients were profiled by high-throughput TCR beta sequencing. The Susac syndrome patients fulfilled recently defined diagnostic criteria for either definite or probable disease. Bulk CD8+ and CD4+ T cells were purified magnetically by negative isolation, whereas CD8+ TEMRA cells were enriched by FACS. Blood was drawn into EDTA tubes, processed within 24 hours, and PBMCs were isolated by density gradient centrifugation. PBMCs intended for TCR sequencing were cryopreserved in liquid nitrogen and thawed later in a water bath at 37 degrees C. A purity of at least 90% was achieved for sorted or isolated CD4+, CD8+ and CD8+ TEMRA cells.

Input material: CD4+ T cells from PBMCs. Recombination connected TRBV12-3 or TRBV12-4 to TRBJ1-1; 8 of the junction bases match TRBD1. This receptor was taken from a human donor with Susac syndrome. Read as DNA, the sequence is TGTGCCAGCAGTACCAGCCGGGACAGGAAAGCTTTCTTT. Its coded protein is CASSTSRDRKAFF.